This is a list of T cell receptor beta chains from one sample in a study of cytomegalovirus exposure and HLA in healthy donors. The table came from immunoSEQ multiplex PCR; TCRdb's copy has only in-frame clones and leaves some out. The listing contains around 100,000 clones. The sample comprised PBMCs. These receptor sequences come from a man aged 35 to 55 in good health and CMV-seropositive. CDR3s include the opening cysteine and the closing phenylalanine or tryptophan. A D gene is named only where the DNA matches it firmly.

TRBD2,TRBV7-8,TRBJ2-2,TGTGCCAGCAGCTTACTAGCGGATAGCGGGATGAACACCGGGGAGCTGTTTTTT,CASSLLADSGMNTGELFF
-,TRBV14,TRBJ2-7,TGTGCCAGCAGCCGAGGACATCAGTACGAGCAGTACTTC,CASSRGHQYEQYF
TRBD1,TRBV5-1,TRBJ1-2,TGCGCCAGCAGCTTGGTTGGAGGGGGCGACTATGGCTACACCTTC,CASSLVGGGDYGYTF
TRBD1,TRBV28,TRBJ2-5,TGTGCCAGCAGCCAGGGGGCTGAGACCCAGTACTTC,CASSQGAETQYF
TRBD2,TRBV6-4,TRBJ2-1,TGTGCCAGCAGTGTATTCCTAGCGGGGCACAATGAGCAGTTCTTC,CASSVFLAGHNEQFF
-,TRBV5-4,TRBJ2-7,TGTGCCAGCAGTCCAGGACTGGGGTCCTACGAGCAGTACTTC,CASSPGLGSYEQYF
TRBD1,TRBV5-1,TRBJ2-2,TGCGCCAGCAGCCGAATAACAGGGGTCGGGGAGCTGTTTTTT,CASSRITGVGELFF
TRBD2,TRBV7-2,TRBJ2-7,TGTGCCAGCAGCTTAGAAGGGACTAGCGGGGTCTACGAGCAGTACTTC,CASSLEGTSGVYEQYF
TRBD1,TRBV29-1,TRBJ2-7,TGCAGCGTCCGGGACAGGACGACCTACGAGCAGTACTTC,CSVRDRTTYEQYF
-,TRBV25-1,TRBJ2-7,TGTGCCAGCAGAACCTTATGGGACTTCTTCTCCTACGAGCAGTACTTC,CASRTLWDFFSYEQYF
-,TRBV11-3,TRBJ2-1,TGTGCCAGCAGCGGACTGGGGAGCTATGAGCAGTTCTTC,CASSGLGSYEQFF
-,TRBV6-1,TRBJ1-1,TGTGCCAGCAGTGAAGCGGGGGCAGGTGAAGCTTTCTTT,CASSEAGAGEAFF
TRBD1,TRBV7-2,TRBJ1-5,TGTGCCAGCAGCCCGTGGACAGGGAGTGGCAATCAGCCCCAGCATTTT,CASSPWTGSGNQPQHF
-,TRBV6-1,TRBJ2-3,TGTGCCAGCAGCCTAGCAAATACGCAGTATTTT,CASSLANTQYF
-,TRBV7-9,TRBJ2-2,TGTGCCAGTCGGAGGGAGACACGCACCGGGGAGCTGTTTTTT,CASRRETRTGELFF
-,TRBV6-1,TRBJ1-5,TGTGCCAGCAGTGAAGCCAGGAATCAGCCCCAGCATTTT,CASSEARNQPQHF
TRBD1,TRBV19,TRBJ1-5,TGTGCCAGTACCGACGGACAGGGGCGGAATCAGCCCCAGCATTTT,CASTDGQGRNQPQHF
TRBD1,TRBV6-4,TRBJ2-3,TGTGCCAGCAGTGATCAACAGGGGAGTAGGCAGTATTTT,CASSDQQGSRQYF
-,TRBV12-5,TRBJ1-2,TGTGCTAGTGGGTTAGACAGGACCGGGAAAGGGACCTATGGCTACACCTTC,CASGLDRTGKGTYGYTF
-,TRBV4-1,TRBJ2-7,TGCGCCAGCAGCCGCGGACTTTCAACTGAATACGAGCAGTACTTC,CASSRGLSTEYEQYF
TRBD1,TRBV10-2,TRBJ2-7,TGCGCCAGCAACAGGGACAGGGAATACGAGCAGTACTTC,CASNRDREYEQYF
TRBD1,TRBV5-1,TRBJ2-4,TGCGCCAGCAGGTCGGGACAGGGTGACAAAAACATTCAGTACTTC,CASRSGQGDKNIQYF
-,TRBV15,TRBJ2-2,TGTGCCACCAGCAGTCGTATAGGGACAACGAACACCGGGGAGCTGTTTTTT,CATSSRIGTTNTGELFF
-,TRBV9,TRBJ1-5,TGTGCCAGCAGCGCTACAGACAGCTTCCCTGGTCAGCCCCAGCATTTT,CASSATDSFPGQPQHF
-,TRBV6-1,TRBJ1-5,TGTGCCAGCTCCCTCGTGGGAGATCAGCCCCAGCATTTT,CASSLVGDQPQHF
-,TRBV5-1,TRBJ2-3,TGCGCCAGCTGGGAGGGGGGGCCTCCTAGCACAGATACGCAGTATTTT,CASWEGGPPSTDTQYF
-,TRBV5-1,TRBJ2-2,TGCGCCAGCAGCCCCATCATTCCGAACACCGGGGAGCTGTTTTTT,CASSPIIPNTGELFF
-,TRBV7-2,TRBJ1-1,TGTGCCAGCAGCTTCGGTTGGAACACTGAAGCTTTCTTT,CASSFGWNTEAFF
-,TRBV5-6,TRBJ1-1,TGTGCCAGCAGCTTCCGAACCGGGACAACGAACACTGAAGCTTTCTTT,CASSFRTGTTNTEAFF
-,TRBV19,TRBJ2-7,TGTGCCAGTAGTATAGACGCTTTTGGTTCCTACGAGCAGTACTTC,CASSIDAFGSYEQYF
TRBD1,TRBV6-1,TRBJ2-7,TGTGCCAGCAGCCGGGACAGGGACGACGAGCAGTACTTC,CASSRDRDDEQYF
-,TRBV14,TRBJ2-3,TGTGCCAGCAGCCAAGGACCGGGGGGCGATACGCAGTATTTT,CASSQGPGGDTQYF
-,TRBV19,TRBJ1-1,TGTGCCAGTAGACCTTCGGGGGCGGGGGGTGAAGCTTTCTTT,CASRPSGAGGEAFF
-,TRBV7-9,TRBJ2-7,TGTGCCAGCAGCTTATACTTCGACGAGCAGTACTTC,CASSLYFDEQYF
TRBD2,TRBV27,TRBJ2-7,TGTGCCAGCAGCGAACTAGCGGGCGGAGACTACGAGCAGTACTTC,CASSELAGGDYEQYF
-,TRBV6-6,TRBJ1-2,TGTGCCACTCTCCCGAGAGCGAATGGCTACACCTTC,CATLPRANGYTF
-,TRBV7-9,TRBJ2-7,TGTGCCAGCAGCCCCCCAGGGACATTCGACGAGCAGTACTTC,CASSPPGTFDEQYF
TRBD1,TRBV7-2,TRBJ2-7,TGTGCCAGCACCCAGGACAGGTGGTCCTACGAGCAGAACTTC,CASTQDRWSYEQNF
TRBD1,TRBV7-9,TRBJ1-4,TGTGCCAGCAGCATCGGGACAGGGGTTGAAAAACTGTTTTTT,CASSIGTGVEKLFF
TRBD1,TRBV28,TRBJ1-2,TGTGCCAGCAGCCTACAGGGGCTTGGCTACACCTTC,CASSLQGLGYTF
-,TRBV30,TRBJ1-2,TGTGCCTGGAGATCGGAGTACTCCGTTGGCACTCCTTATGGCTACACCTTC,CAWRSEYSVGTPYGYTF
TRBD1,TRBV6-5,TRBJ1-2,TGTGCCAGCAGTTCCACGGACAGGCGCTATGGCTACACCTTC,CASSSTDRRYGYTF
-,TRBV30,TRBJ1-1,TGTGCCTGGCGACCCAGGGAGGGGGGGAACACTGAAGCTTTCTTT,CAWRPREGGNTEAFF
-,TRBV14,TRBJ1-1,TGTGCCAGCAGCCCCTTAATCGAGAGAGGCGCTGAAGCTTTCTTT,CASSPLIERGAEAFF
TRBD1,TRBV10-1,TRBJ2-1,TGCGCCAGCAGTGCTTTTAGAGGGACAGGGGGCGGAAATGAGCAGTTCTTC,CASSAFRGTGGGNEQFF